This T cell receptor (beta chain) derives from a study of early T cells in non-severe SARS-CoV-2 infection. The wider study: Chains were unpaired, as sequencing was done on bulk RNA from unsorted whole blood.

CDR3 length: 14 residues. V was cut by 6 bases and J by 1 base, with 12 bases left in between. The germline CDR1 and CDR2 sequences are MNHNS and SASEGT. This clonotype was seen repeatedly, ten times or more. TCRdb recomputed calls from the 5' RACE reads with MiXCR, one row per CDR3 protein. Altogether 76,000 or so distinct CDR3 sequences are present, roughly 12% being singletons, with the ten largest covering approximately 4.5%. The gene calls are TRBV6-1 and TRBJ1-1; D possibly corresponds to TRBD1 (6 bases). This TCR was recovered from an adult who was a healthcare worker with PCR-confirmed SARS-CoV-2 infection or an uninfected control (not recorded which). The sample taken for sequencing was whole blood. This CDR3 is CASRDSGSNTEAFF. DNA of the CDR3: TGTGCCAGCAGGGACAGCGGATCGAACACTGAAGCTTTCTTT.